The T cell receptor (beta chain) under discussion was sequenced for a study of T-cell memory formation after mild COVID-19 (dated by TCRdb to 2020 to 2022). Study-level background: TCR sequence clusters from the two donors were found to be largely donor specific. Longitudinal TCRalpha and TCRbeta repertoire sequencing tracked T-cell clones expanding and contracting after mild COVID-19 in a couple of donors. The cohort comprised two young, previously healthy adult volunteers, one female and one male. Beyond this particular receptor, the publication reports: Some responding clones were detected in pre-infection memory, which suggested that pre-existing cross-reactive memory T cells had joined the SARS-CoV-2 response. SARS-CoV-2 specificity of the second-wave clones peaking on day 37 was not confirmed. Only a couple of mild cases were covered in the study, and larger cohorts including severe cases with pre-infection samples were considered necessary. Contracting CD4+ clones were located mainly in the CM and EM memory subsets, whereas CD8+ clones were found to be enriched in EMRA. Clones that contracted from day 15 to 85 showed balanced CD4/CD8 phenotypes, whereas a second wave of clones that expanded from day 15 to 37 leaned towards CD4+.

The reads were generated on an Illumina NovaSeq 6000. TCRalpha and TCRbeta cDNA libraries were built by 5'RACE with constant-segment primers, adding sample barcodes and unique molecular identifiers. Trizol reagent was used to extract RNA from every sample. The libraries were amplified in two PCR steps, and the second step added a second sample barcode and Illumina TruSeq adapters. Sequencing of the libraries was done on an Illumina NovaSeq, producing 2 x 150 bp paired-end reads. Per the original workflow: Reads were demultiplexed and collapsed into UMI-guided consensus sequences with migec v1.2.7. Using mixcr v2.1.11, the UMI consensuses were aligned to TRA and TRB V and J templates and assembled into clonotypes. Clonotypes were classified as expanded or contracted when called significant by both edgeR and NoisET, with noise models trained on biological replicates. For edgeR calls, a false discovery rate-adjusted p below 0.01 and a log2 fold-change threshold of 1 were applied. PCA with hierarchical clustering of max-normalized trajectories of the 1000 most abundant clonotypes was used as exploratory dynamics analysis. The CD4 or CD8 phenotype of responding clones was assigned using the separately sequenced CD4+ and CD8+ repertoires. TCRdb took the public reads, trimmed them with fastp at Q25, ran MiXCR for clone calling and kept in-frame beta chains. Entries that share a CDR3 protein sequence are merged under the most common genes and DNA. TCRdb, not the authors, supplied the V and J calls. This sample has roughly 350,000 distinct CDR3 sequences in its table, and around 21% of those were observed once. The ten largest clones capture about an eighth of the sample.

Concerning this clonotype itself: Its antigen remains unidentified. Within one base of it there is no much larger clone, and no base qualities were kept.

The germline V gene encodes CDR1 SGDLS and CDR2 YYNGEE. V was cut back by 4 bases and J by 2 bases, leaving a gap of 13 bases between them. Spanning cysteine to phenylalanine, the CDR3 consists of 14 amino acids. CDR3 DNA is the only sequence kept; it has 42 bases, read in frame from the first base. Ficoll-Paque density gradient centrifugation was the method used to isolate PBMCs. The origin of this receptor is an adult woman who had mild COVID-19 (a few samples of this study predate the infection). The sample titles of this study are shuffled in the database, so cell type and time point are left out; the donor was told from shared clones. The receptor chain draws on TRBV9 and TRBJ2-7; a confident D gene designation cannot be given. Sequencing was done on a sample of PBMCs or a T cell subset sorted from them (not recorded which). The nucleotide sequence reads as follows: TGTGCCAGCAGCCGTAGTGACGGAACCTACGAGCAGTACTTC. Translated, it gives CASSRSDGTYEQYF. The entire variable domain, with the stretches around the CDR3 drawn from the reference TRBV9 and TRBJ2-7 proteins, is DSGVTQTPKHLITATGQRVTLRCSPRSGDLSVYWYQQSLDQGLQFLIQYYNGEERAKGNILERFSAQQFPDLHSELNLSSLELGDSALYFCASSRSDGTYEQYFGPGTRLTVT.